This T cell receptor (beta chain) was documented in a study of early T cells in non-severe SARS-CoV-2 infection. Germline CDR1 and CDR2: MNHEY and SMNVEV (reference sequence). With 5 bases clipped from V and 5 bases from J, the junction kept 3 bases outside the gene matches. CDR3 length: 15 amino acids. Points from the study as a whole: A preference for anti-spike CD8 responses marked VDJdb matching, which missed private and CD4 specificities.

Individual cDNA molecules carried attached unique molecular identifiers. TCRdb recomputed calls from the 5' RACE reads with MiXCR, one row per CDR3 protein. The sample contains over 95,000 distinct CDR3 sequences, roughly 15% of which appear only once. Comment on this clonotype: The antigen is unknown.

The sample consisted of whole blood. The gene calls are TRBV27 and TRBJ2-2; TRBD2 matches 12 bases. The source is an adult who was a healthcare worker with PCR-confirmed SARS-CoV-2 infection or an uninfected control (not recorded which). CDR3 region: CASSLAGGLTGELFF. DNA of the CDR3: TGTGCCAGCAGTCTAGCGGGGGGGCTAACCGGGGAGCTGTTTTTT.